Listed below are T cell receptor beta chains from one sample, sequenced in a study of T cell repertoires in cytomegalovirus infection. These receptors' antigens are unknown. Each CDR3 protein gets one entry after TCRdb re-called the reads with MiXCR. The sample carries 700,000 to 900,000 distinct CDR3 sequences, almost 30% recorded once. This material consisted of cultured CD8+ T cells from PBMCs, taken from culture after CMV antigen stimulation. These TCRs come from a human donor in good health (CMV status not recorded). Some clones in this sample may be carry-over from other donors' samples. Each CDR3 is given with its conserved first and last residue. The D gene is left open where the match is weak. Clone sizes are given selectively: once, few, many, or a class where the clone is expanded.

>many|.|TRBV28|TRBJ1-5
TGTGCCAGCAGAACGACAGATTTCTCCAATCAGCCCCAGCATTTT
CASRTTDFSNQPQHF
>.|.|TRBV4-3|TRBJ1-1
TGCGCCAGCAGCCAAGACGGAGGGGGGTCAGACACTGAAGCTTTCTTT
CASSQDGGGSDTEAFF
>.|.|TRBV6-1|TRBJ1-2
TGTGCCAGCAAGGGGACCGGCTGGGATGGCTACACCTTC
CASKGTGWDGYTF
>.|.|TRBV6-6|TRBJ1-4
TGTGCCAGCAGTTACGTCGGCAGGCAAGATGAAAAACTGTTTTTT
CASSYVGRQDEKLFF
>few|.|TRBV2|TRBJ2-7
TGTGCCACCTCAGGTGGCGAAAGGTACGAGCAGTACTTC
CATSGGERYEQYF
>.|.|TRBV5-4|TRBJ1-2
TGTGCCAGCAGCAGCCCGGGGCGGCGGAGAAATGGCTACACCTTC
CASSSPGRRRNGYTF
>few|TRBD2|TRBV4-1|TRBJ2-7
TGCGCCAGCAGCCAAGGCCTAGCGGGGGGTAAGCAGTACTTC
CASSQGLAGGKQYF
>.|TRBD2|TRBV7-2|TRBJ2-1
TGTGCCAGCAGCTTGTATCATCGCATTGGGCGGGAGTTCTACAATGAGCAGTTCTTC
CASSLYHRIGREFYNEQFF
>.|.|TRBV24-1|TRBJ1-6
TGTGCCACCAGTGATTCACCGACAGGCTACTATAATTCACCCCTCCACTTT
CATSDSPTGYYNSPLHF
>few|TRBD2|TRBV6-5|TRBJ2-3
TGTGCCAGCAGCGCGACTAGCGGGGGGACCCGCCTCTCAGATACGCAGTATTTT
CASSATSGGTRLSDTQYF
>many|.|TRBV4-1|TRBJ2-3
TGCGCCAGCAGCCAAGTCGCGGTACTAGAATTCACAGATACGCAGTATTTT
CASSQVAVLEFTDTQYF
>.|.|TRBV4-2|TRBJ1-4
TGTGCCAGCAGCCAAGTAACTGTACTAGGACACGGTAATGAAAAACTGTTTTTT
CASSQVTVLGHGNEKLFF
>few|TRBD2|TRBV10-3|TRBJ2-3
TGTGCCATCAGTCCGGGACTAGCGGATAGCACAGATACGCAGTATTTT
CAISPGLADSTDTQYF